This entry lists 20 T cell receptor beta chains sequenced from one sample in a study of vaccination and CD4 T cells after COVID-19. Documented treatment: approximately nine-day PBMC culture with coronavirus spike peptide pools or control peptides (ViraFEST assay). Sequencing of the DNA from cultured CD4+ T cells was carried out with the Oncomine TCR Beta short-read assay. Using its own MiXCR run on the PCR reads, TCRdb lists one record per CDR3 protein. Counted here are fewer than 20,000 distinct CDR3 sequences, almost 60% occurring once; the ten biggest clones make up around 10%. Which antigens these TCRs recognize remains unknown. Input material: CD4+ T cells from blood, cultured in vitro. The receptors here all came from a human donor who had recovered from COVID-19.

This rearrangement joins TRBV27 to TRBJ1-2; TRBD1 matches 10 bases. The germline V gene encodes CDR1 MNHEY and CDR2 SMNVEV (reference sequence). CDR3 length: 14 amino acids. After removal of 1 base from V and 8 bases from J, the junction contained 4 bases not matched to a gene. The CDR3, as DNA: TGTGCCAGCAGTTTATGGGGACAGGGGCGAGGCTACACCTTC. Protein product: CASSLWGQGRGYTF.

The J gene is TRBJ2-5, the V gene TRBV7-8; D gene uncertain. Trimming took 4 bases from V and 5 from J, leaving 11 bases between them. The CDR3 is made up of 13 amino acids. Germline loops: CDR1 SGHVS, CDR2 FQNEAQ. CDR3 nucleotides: TGTGCCAGCAGCTCCTCGAGGTTGGAGACCCAGTACTTC. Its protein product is CASSSSRLETQYF.

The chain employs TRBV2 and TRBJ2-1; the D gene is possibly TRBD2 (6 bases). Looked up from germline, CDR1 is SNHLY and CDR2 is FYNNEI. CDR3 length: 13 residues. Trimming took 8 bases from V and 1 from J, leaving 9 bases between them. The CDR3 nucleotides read TGTGCCAGCCGGAGGGTTTCCTACAATGAGCAGTTCTTC. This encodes CASRRVSYNEQFF.

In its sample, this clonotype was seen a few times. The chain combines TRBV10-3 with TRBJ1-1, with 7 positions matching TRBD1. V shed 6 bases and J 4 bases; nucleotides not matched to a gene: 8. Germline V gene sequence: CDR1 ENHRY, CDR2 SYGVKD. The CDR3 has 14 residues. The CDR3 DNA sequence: TGTGCCATCAGCTCACAGGGGTTGTTCACTGAAGCTTTCTTT. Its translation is CAISSQGLFTEAFF.

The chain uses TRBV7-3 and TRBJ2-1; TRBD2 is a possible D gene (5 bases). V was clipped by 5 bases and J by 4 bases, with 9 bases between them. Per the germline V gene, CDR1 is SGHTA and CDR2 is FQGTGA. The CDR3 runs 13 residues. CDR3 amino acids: CASSPRGYNEQFF. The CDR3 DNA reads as TGTGCCAGCAGCCCTAGAGGGTACAATGAGCAGTTCTTC. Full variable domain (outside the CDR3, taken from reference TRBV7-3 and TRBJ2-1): GAGVSQTPSNKVTEKGKYVELRCDPISGHTALYWYRQSLGQGPEFLIYFQGTGAADDSGLPNDRFFAVRPEGSVSTLKIQRTERGDSAVYLCASSPRGYNEQFFGPGTRLTVL.

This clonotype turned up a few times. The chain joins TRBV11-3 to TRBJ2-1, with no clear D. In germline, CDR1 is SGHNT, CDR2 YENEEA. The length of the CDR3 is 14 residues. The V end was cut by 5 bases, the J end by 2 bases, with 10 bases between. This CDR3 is CASSRRSTYNEQFF. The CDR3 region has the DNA TGTGCCAGCAGCCGCCGATCCACCTACAATGAGCAGTTCTTC.

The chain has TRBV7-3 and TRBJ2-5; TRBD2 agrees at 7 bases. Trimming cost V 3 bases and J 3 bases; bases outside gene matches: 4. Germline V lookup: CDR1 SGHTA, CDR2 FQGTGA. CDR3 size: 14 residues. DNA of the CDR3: TGTGCCAGCAGCTTTGGTGGGGGGGAAGAGACCCAGTACTTC. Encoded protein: CASSFGGGEETQYF.

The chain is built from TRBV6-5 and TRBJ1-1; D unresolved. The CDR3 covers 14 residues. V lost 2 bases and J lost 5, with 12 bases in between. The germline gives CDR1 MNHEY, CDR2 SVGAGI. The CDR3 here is CASSYVKEITEAFF. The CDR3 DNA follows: TGTGCCAGCAGTTACGTCAAGGAGATTACTGAAGCTTTCTTT.

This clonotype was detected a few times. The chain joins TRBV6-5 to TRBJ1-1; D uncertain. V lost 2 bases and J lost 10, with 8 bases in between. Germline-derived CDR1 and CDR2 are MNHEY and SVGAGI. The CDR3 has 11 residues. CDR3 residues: CASSYPPTAFF. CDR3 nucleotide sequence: TGTGCCAGCAGTTACCCCCCGACAGCTTTCTTT.

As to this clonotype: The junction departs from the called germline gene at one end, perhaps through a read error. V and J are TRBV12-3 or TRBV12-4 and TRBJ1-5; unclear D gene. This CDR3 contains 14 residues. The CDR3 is CATSTSGNNQPQHF. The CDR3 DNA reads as TGTGCCACCAGTACAAGTGGGAATAATCAGCCCCAGCATTTT.

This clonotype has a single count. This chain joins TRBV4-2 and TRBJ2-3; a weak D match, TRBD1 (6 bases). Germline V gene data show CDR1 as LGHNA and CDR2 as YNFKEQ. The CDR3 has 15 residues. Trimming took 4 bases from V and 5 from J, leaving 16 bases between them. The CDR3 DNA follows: TGTGCCAGCAGCCTGGCCGGCCCCAGGGGAGATACGCAGTATTTT. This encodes CASSLAGPRGDTQYF.

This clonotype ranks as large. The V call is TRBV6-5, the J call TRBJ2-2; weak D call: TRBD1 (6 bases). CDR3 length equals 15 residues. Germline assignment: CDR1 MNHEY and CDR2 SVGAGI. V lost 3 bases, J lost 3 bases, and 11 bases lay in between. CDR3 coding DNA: TGTGCCAGCAGTTATCACAGGGTAGACACCGGGGAGCTGTTTTTT. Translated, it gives CASSYHRVDTGELFF.

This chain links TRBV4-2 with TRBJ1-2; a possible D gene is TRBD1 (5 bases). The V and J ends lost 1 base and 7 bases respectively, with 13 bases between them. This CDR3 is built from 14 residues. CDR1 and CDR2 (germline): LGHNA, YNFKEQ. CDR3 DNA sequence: TGTGCCAGCAGCCAAGTAGGGACCCGGAGTGGCTACACCTTC. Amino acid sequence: CASSQVGTRSGYTF.

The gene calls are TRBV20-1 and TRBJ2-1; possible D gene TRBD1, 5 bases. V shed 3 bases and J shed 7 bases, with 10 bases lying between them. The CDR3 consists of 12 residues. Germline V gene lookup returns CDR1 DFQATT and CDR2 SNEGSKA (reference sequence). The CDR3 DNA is TGCAGTGCTAGGGGGCTCTTGAATGAGCAGTTCTTC. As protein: CSARGLLNEQFF.

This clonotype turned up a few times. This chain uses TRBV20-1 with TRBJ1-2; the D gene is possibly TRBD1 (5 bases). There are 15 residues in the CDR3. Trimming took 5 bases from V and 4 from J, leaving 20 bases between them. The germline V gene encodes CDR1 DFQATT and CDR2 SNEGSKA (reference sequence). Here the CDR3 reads CSAQPGGYLGYGYTF. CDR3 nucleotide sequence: TGCAGTGCTCAACCCGGGGGGTATTTGGGCTATGGCTACACCTTC.

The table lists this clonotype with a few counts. CDR3 sequence (DNA): TGCAGTGCTAGAGACTATACATCCGGGAACACTGAAGCTTTCTTT. Protein: CSARDYTSGNTEAFF. This chain joins TRBV20-1 and TRBJ1-1; unclear D gene. Per germline, CDR1 DFQATT and CDR2 SNEGSKA (reference sequence). The V gene lost 0 bases and the J gene lost 1 base, with 12 bases spanning the gap. CDR3 size: 15 residues.

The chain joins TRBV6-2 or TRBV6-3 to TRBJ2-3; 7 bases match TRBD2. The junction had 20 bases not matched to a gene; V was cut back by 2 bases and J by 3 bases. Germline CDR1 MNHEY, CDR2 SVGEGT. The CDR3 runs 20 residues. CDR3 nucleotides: TGTGCCAGCAGTTACCTTCTAGGGGCGGGAGCCCAACGAGGGACAGATACGCAGTATTTT. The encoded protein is CASSYLLGAGAQRGTDTQYF.

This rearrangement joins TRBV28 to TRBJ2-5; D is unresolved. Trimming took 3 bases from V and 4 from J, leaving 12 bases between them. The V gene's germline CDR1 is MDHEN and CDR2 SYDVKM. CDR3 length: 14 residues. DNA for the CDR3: TGTGCCAGCAGTTTGGCAGGAACAATAGAGACCCAGTACTTC. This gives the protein CASSLAGTIETQYF.

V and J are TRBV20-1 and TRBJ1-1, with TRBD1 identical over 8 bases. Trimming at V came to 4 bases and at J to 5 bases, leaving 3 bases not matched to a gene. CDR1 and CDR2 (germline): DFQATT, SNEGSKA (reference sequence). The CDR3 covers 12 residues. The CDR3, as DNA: TGCAGTGCTAAACAGGGGGGAACTGAAGCTTTCTTT. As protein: CSAKQGGTEAFF.

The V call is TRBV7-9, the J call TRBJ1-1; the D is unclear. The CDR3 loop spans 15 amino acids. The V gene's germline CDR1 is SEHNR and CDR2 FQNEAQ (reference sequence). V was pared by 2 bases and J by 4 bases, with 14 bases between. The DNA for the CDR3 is TGTGCCAGCAGCTTATCGGGCAGCCAAGGCACTGAAGCTTTCTTT. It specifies CASSLSGSQGTEAFF.